A selection of T cell receptor beta chains follows, all from one sample in a study of T cell responses to AZD1222 COVID-19 vaccine. Profiling relied on immunoSEQ multiplex PCR, and the TCRdb table lists in-frame clones only, not all of them. The table shows about 160,000 clones, with about 90% occurring only once. The sequences come from peripheral blood, collected on day 0 of AZD1222 vaccination. These receptors all come from an adult in good health. Both conserved end residues are part of each CDR3. The D gene is left open where the match is weak. Rows may omit the clone size; those that give it use once, few, many or a size class.

V gene	J gene	D gene	clone size	CDR3 protein	CDR3 DNA
TRBV7-2	TRBJ1-4	-	-	CASSRGGPATNEKLFF	TGTGCCAGCAGCCGGGGAGGGCCTGCAACTAATGAAAAACTGTTTTTT
TRBV28	TRBJ1-2	-	-	CASSLYGFPYGYTF	TGTGCCAGCAGTTTATACGGCTTTCCCTATGGCTACACCTTC
TRBV28	TRBJ1-4	TRBD1	-	CASSHDRAHPTNEKLFF	TGTGCCAGCAGCCATGACAGGGCACACCCAACTAATGAAAAACTGTTTTTT
TRBV9	TRBJ2-1	TRBD2	-	CASSILAGGYNEQFF	TGTGCCAGCAGCATACTAGCGGGGGGTTACAATGAGCAGTTCTTC
TRBV30	TRBJ1-6	TRBD1	-	CAWSVGRGKDNSPLHF	TGTGCCTGGAGTGTAGGCAGGGGGAAGGATAATTCACCCCTCCACTTT
TRBV7-2	TRBJ2-1	TRBD1	-	CASSPGQAAHNEQFF	TGTGCCAGCAGCCCAGGACAGGCCGCCCACAATGAGCAGTTCTTC
TRBV4-1	TRBJ1-4	-	-	CASSQGQEGEKLFF	TGCGCCAGCAGCCAAGGACAGGAGGGGGAAAAACTGTTTTTT
TRBV25-1	TRBJ1-2	-	-	CASNRDAGGYTF	TGTGCCAGCAACCGGGACGCTGGCGGCTACACCTTC
TRBV15	TRBJ2-7	-	few	CATSRDRAGAPEQYF	TGTGCCACCAGCAGAGATCGTGCAGGGGCGCCCGAGCAGTACTTC
TRBV7-9	TRBJ2-1	TRBD1	-	CASSWTGLDNEQFF	TGTGCCAGCAGCTGGACAGGGTTAGACAATGAGCAGTTCTTC
TRBV7-8	TRBJ2-6	-	-	CASSKRGTRGTSGANVLTF	TGTGCCAGCAGCAAACGTGGGACAAGGGGAACCTCTGGGGCCAACGTCCTGACTTTC
TRBV7-8	TRBJ2-7	-	few	CASSARREGYEQYF	TGTGCCAGCAGCGCACGTAGGGAAGGGTACGAGCAGTACTTC
TRBV7-9	TRBJ1-5	-	-	CASSPNSNQPQHF	TGTGCCAGCAGCCCTAATAGCAATCAGCCCCAGCATTTT
TRBV30	TRBJ1-1	-	-	CAFLKGDNTEAFF	TGTGCCTTTCTTAAGGGGGACAACACTGAAGCTTTCTTT
TRBV12-5	TRBJ1-2	-	-	CASGNESIKNYGYTF	TGTGCTAGTGGTAACGAATCGATCAAGAACTATGGCTACACCTTC
TRBV7-9	TRBJ2-2	TRBD2	medium-sized	CASSPRESNTGELFF	TGTGCCAGCAGCCCGCGGGAGTCAAACACCGGGGAGCTGTTTTTT
TRBV7-3	TRBJ1-2	-	-	CASSSDPADTITYGYTF	TGTGCCAGCAGCTCCGACCCCGCGGATACTATTACTTATGGCTACACCTTC
TRBV7-9	TRBJ1-1	-	once	CASSLLVGATHTEAFF	TGTGCCAGCAGCTTATTAGTAGGGGCGACCCACACTGAAGCTTTCTTT
TRBV9	TRBJ2-3	-	-	CASSPRTVSSTDTQYF	TGTGCCAGCAGCCCTCGGACAGTATCTAGCACAGATACGCAGTATTTT
TRBV4-3	TRBJ1-1	-	few	CASSQALDNTEAFF	TGCGCCAGCAGCCAAGCGTTGGATAACACTGAAGCTTTCTTT
TRBV7-2	TRBJ1-1	-	-	CASSLFRSGNTEAFF	TGTGCCAGCAGCCTCTTCAGGAGTGGGAACACTGAAGCTTTCTTT
TRBV5-1	TRBJ1-1	-	-	CASSLWDMNTEAFF	TGCGCCAGCAGCTTGTGGGATATGAACACTGAAGCTTTCTTT
TRBV3-1/TRBV3-2	TRBJ2-2	-	-	CASSPRAPGKNGELFF	TGTGCCAGCAGCCCCCGGGCCCCGGGGAAGAACGGGGAGCTGTTTTTT
TRBV5-1	TRBJ1-2	-	-	CASSLEGSTNYGYTF	TGCGCCAGCAGCTTGGAGGGGAGCACTAACTATGGCTACACCTTC
TRBV7-2	TRBJ2-7	-	-	CASSLVGEAPYEQYF	TGTGCCAGCAGCTTGGTTGGGGAGGCACCCTACGAGCAGTACTTC
TRBV5-1	TRBJ1-6	-	-	CASSLSSVAGRNSPLHF	TGCGCCAGCAGCTTGAGTTCTGTCGCGGGACGTAATTCACCCCTCCACTTT
TRBV9	TRBJ1-5	-	once	CASSAGVDNQPQHF	TGTGCCAGCAGCGCTGGGGTGGACAATCAGCCCCAGCATTTT
TRBV11-1	TRBJ2-1	-	-	CASSPGRPFGSEQFF	TGTGCCAGCAGCCCTGGGAGGCCTTTCGGGTCTGAGCAGTTCTTC
TRBV19	TRBJ2-4	-	-	CASSITASAKNIQYF	TGTGCCAGTAGTATCACAGCTTCAGCCAAAAACATTCAGTACTTC
TRBV15	TRBJ1-2	-	-	CATSSQKNPYGYTF	TGTGCCACCAGCTCTCAGAAGAACCCCTATGGCTACACCTTC
TRBV3-1/TRBV3-2	TRBJ2-7	-	-	CASSQDSGGEQYF	TGTGCCAGCAGCCAAGATAGCGGAGGCGAGCAGTACTTC
TRBV5-1	TRBJ2-2	TRBD2	-	CASSLTSGSNTGELFF	TGCGCCAGCAGCTTGACTAGCGGGTCAAACACCGGGGAGCTGTTTTTT
TRBV5-5	TRBJ2-7	TRBD1	-	CASSLAFIRGQGSYEQYF	TGTGCCAGCAGCTTGGCTTTCATCAGGGGGCAGGGCTCCTACGAGCAGTACTTC
TRBV28	TRBJ1-1	-	-	CASSFGVTALNTEAFF	TGTGCCAGCAGTTTTGGCGTGACAGCCTTGAACACTGAAGCTTTCTTT
TRBV27	TRBJ1-6	-	-	CASSSEIGRGSPLHF	TGTGCCAGCAGTTCCGAGATCGGGCGCGGGTCACCCCTCCACTTT
TRBV4-1	TRBJ2-7	-	-	CASSQDSSYEQYF	TGCGCCAGCAGCCAAGACAGCTCCTACGAGCAGTACTTC
TRBV5-8	TRBJ1-4	TRBD1	-	CASSLPGQGDEKLFF	TGTGCCAGCAGCTTACCGGGACAGGGGGACGAAAAACTGTTTTTT
TRBV28	TRBJ2-2	-	-	CASNLSPGELFF	TGTGCCAGCAATCTGAGCCCCGGGGAGCTGTTTTTT
TRBV6-4	TRBJ1-6	-	-	CASSDQYNSPLHF	TGTGCCAGCAGTGATCAGTATAATTCACCCCTCCACTTT
TRBV7-3	TRBJ2-7	-	-	CASSPRGETGEQYF	TGTGCCAGCAGCCCGAGAGGGGAAACGGGCGAGCAGTACTTC
TRBV7-9	TRBJ1-2	TRBD1	once	CASSLGQGLLDGYTF	TGTGCCAGCAGCTTAGGACAGGGGCTCCTAGATGGCTACACCTTC
TRBV5-6	TRBJ2-1	TRBD2	-	CASSLAVAGGYNEQFF	TGTGCCAGCAGCTTGGCGGTAGCGGGAGGGTACAATGAGCAGTTCTTC
TRBV3-1/TRBV3-2	TRBJ2-3	-	-	CASSQDDRGRGRDTQYF	TGTGCCAGCAGCCAAGATGACCGGGGTAGGGGTAGGGATACGCAGTATTTT
TRBV21-1	TRBJ1-2	-	-	CASSKVEVTHFDRDYGYTF	TGTGCCAGCAGCAAAGTGGAAGTAACCCACTTTGACAGGGACTATGGCTACACCTTC
TRBV7-2	TRBJ1-2	-	-	CASSLEPGPNYGYTF	TGTGCCAGCAGCTTAGAGCCAGGTCCTAACTATGGCTACACCTTC
TRBV2	TRBJ2-5	-	-	CASSLEQTQYF	TGTGCCAGCAGCCTAGAACAGACCCAGTACTTC
TRBV28	TRBJ1-5	-	-	CASSFRGTYQPQHF	TGTGCCAGCAGTTTTCGGGGCACATACCAGCCCCAGCATTTT
TRBV7-9	TRBJ1-4	-	-	CASSSRTDLNEKLFF	TGTGCCAGCAGCTCGCGGACAGACCTTAATGAAAAACTGTTTTTT
TRBV9	TRBJ2-3	TRBD2	-	CASSPTGSGGADTQYF	TGTGCCAGCAGCCCCACAGGGAGCGGGGGGGCAGATACGCAGTATTTT
TRBV28	TRBJ1-5	-	-	CASSIPTGLGNQPQHF	TGTGCCAGCAGTATTCCGACTGGACTCGGGAATCAGCCCCAGCATTTT
TRBV6-2/TRBV6-3	TRBJ2-1	-	-	CASSSGEAGYNEQFF	TGTGCCAGCAGTTCTGGGGAGGCCGGCTACAATGAGCAGTTCTTC
TRBV18	TRBJ1-2	TRBD1	-	CASSRDREVYGYTF	TGTGCCAGCTCACGGGACAGGGAAGTCTACGGCTACACCTTC
TRBV6-4	TRBJ2-3	-	-	CASSDVPGTDTQYF	TGTGCCAGCAGTGACGTACCTGGAACAGATACGCAGTATTTT
TRBV29-1	TRBJ1-5	-	-	CSVGSGGPNQPQHF	TGCAGCGTTGGGTCCGGGGGGCCCAATCAGCCCCAGCATTTT
TRBV5-5	TRBJ2-7	-	-	CASSLSSLGFEQYF	TGTGCCAGCAGCTTGTCCTCCTTAGGCTTCGAGCAGTACTTC
TRBV4-2	TRBJ2-5	TRBD2	-	CASSQAPGLAGEETQYF	TGTGCCAGCAGCCAAGCACCGGGACTAGCGGGAGAAGAGACCCAGTACTTC
TRBV3-1/TRBV3-2	TRBJ2-7	TRBD2	-	CASSQVAGGYEQYF	TGTGCCAGCAGCCAGGTAGCGGGAGGTTACGAGCAGTACTTC
TRBV6-6	TRBJ1-6	TRBD1	-	CASSRIGQGISLNSPLHF	TGTGCCAGCAGTCGGATAGGACAGGGGATAAGTTTGAATTCACCCCTCCACTTT
TRBV25-1	TRBJ2-7	-	many	CASSGPALGEQYF	TGTGCCAGCAGTGGTCCGGCCTTAGGAGAGCAGTACTTC